This T cell receptor beta chain was observed in a study of blood T cell repertoires in COVID-19 (dated by TCRdb to 2020 to 2021). With regard to the full study: Collaborator samples came from the United States, Italy and Spain and covered acute and convalescent phases of COVID-19. The prospective study material was composed of cDNA or gDNA derived from T cells, B-cell-depleted T cells, or PBMCs. Subjects who had been exposed to COVID-19, were actively infected with it, or had recovered from it provided the deeply sampled blood TCRbeta repertoires that made up the dataset. A freely available public database, intended as a resource for researchers studying the immune response to SARS-CoV-2, is where the repertoires were released. Samples were obtained from the ongoing ImmuneRACE study (first 160 participants) and from 1,254 subjects provided by 6 global collaborators. Sample metadata almost always included a de-identified subject ID, COVID-19 status, age in years and sex. Where available, HLA class I and class II types were obtained from metadata supplied by the sample provider rather than from assay-based typing. Broad study findings and their caveats: The quantity of clinical and demographic metadata differed by source and by participant and was supplied without curation.

TCRbeta CDR3 regions were amplified from genomic DNA by means of the immunoSEQ Assay, a bias-controlled multiplex PCR. The published analysis was carried out like this. The number of nucleated cells in each sample was estimated from the amplification of reference gene primers within the assay. To quantify the absolute abundance of each unique TCRbeta CDR3 rearrangement, sequence reads were collapsed and filtered. For each sample, productive Simpson clonality was calculated as the square root of Simpson's diversity index over productive rearrangements. What TCRdb holds here is the immuneACCESS table cut down to in-frame rearrangements. Part of the clones is not present; checked against another copy, under half of the missing clones reflect an unresolved V gene, and the others are unexplained. The DNA gave D and trimming, while V, J and clone size come from that table. A total of fewer than 200,000 clones appear in this sample, roughly 93% of them only once. The ten biggest clones cover around 4.8% of the sample.

The CDR3 numbers 16 residues from cysteine through phenylalanine. Only the CDR3 DNA is retained, 48 bases long and in frame from the first base. The germline V and J ends show losses of 5 bases and 2 bases respectively, and no gene match explains 5 bases of the junction. CDR1 and CDR2 (SGHTA, FQGNSA) derive from the germline V gene. This clone has just a few counts. Its antigen remains undetermined. Nothing much larger sits one base from this clone, and base qualities are not available. This sample includes further DNA sequences coding for the same CDR3. In Seattle, one collaborating source enrolled patients while the infection was active and tracked those patients longitudinally over the course of disease. Collaborating institutions collected whole blood in K2EDTA tubes following their own protocols. For TCRbeta analysis, collaborator samples were shipped as frozen whole blood, as isolated PBMCs, or as DNA extracted from either sample type.

This TCR was sampled from a man aged 18-30 years with COVID-19, enrolled during active disease. What was sequenced was peripheral blood. This chain is built from TRBV7-2 and TRBJ2-1, with 11 bases matching TRBD2. The DNA is TGTGCCAGCAGCCCGATAGCGGGAGGGGCCTACAATGAGCAGTTCTTC. It codes for CASSPIAGGAYNEQFF.